This T cell receptor (beta chain) was identified in a study of CD8 T cells in ankylosing spondylitis. This clonotype was recorded at least ten times. Its antigen is not identified. Study results and limitations: Blood from ankylosing spondylitis patients appeared to carry a characteristic roughly 8-variant TCR beta motif. Matched synovial fluid from ankylosing spondylitis patients was reported to be enriched for disease-linked clones.

Libraries of TCR beta came from quantitative 5'-RACE with molecular barcodes. TCRdb reanalysed the 5' RACE reads using MiXCR and keeps one entry per CDR3 protein. The sample shows 85,000 to 100,000 distinct CDR3 sequences, 8.8% of them seen only once. The CDR3 has 13 amino acids. The germline CDR1 and CDR2 sequences are MNHEY and SVGEGT. V was pared by 2 bases and J by 2 bases, with 6 bases between. Sequenced sample: blood, either unsorted or a sorted T cell fraction (not recorded which). The chain uses TRBV6-2 or TRBV6-3 and TRBJ2-5; D remains ambiguous. This sequence originates from a male donor with ankylosing spondylitis or in good health (not recorded which). The CDR3 protein is CASSYGFQETQYF. The CDR3 nucleotides are TGTGCCAGCAGTTACGGGTTTCAAGAGACCCAGTACTTC.